This T cell receptor beta chain was sequenced during a study of blood T cell repertoires in COVID-19. In germline, CDR1 is GTSNPN, CDR2 SVGIG (reference sequence). CDR3 size: 14 residues. V was cut by 0 bases and J by 3 bases, with 12 bases left in between. TCRdb's copy holds only in-frame clones and misses some; the assay was immunoSEQ multiplex PCR. Of 110,000 to 150,000 clones listed, 70% to 90% are singletons. Sample: peripheral blood. This TCR came from a woman older than 75 with acute or convalescent COVID-19. The chain is built from TRBV30 and TRBJ2-7, with D tentatively TRBD1 (6 bases). CDR3 amino acids: CAWSVQGVYYEQYF. The CDR3 DNA is TGTGCCTGGAGTGTACAGGGTGTGTACTACGAGCAGTACTTC.